One sample yielded the 22 T cell receptor beta chains listed below, sequenced in a study of blood T cell repertoires in COVID-19. Sequenced by immunoSEQ multiplex PCR; TCRdb stores in-frame clones only, minus some. This sample has 83,000 or so clones, with roughly three quarters found just once. The specimen was peripheral blood. The receptors derive from a woman older than 75 with acute or convalescent COVID-19.

Concerning this clone itself: A junction boundary mismatches the germline segment, possibly from a read error. The chain uses TRBV28 and TRBJ1-5; D gene unclear. CDR3 size: 13 residues. CDR1 is MDHEN and CDR2 is SYDVKM in the germline V gene. CDR3 in DNA: TGTGCCAGCAGCCCTCGGCCGGAGGCGAAAAGGGATTTT. Translated: CASSPRPEAKRDF.

The rearrangement uses TRBV27 and TRBJ2-5, with 8 positions matching TRBD1. The CDR3 spans 14 residues. From germline, CDR1 is MNHEY and CDR2 SMNVEV (reference sequence). V trimming: 1 base; J trimming: 5 bases; junction bases outside the gene matches: 3. The CDR3 is CASSLYTGGETQYF. CDR3 nucleotide sequence: TGTGCCAGCAGTTTATATACAGGGGGTGAGACCCAGTACTTC.

CDR3 sequence: CASNRQGMNTEAFF. The CDR3 nucleotides are TGTGCCAGCAACCGACAGGGAATGAACACTGAAGCTTTCTTT. The gene calls are TRBV4-2 and TRBJ1-1; the match to TRBD1 covers 7 bases. With V trimmed by 7 bases and J by 0 bases, 5 bases remained unmatched. This CDR3 has 14 residues. Germline V gives CDR1 LGHNA, CDR2 YNFKEQ.

This clone occurred a few times. The chain employs TRBV18 and TRBJ1-2; D not certain. The CDR3 totals 15 residues. From germline, CDR1 is KGHSH and CDR2 LQKENI. Trimming shortened V by 0 bases and J by 6 bases, and 14 bases separated the two germline ends. CDR3: CASSPPSVLEDGYTF. The CDR3 DNA follows: TGTGCCAGCTCACCACCGTCGGTGCTCGAGGATGGCTACACCTTC.

The sample holds one count of this clone. The chain employs TRBV2 and TRBJ2-7; 9 nucleotides agree with TRBD1. Germline trimming cut 10 bases from V and 3 bases from J; bases unmatched to any gene: 7. Germline CDR1 SNHLY, CDR2 FYNNEI. CDR3 size: 13 residues. The DNA of the CDR3 is TGTGCCACGCATGGACAGGGGCGCTACGAGCAGTACTTC. Translated: CATHGQGRYEQYF.

This CDR3 reads CAWSTPRGRSNYGYTF. CDR3 coding DNA: TGTGCCTGGAGTACCCCCCGGGGGAGATCTAACTATGGCTACACCTTC. J is TRBJ1-2 and V is TRBV30; perhaps TRBD1 as D (5 bases). CDR1 and CDR2 from the germline V gene are GTSNPN and SVGIG (reference sequence). The CDR3 sequence is 16 residues long. V shed 2 bases and J shed 0 bases, with 16 bases lying between them.

The chain employs TRBV7-2 and TRBJ1-6; 8 nucleotides match TRBD1. Germline V gene lookup returns CDR1 SGHTA and CDR2 FQGNSA. The junction had 8 bases not matched to a gene; V was cut back by 3 bases and J by 10 bases. The CDR3 sequence is 15 residues long. CDR3 residues: CASSLGQEGLSPLHF. CDR3 DNA: TGTGCCAGCAGCTTGGGACAGGAAGGATTGTCACCCCTCCACTTT. Combining the CDR3 with reference TRBV7-2 and TRBJ1-6 gives the whole variable domain GAGVSQSPSNKVTEKGKDVELRCDPISGHTALYWYRQSLGQGLEFLIYFQGNSAPDKSGLPSDRFSAERTGGSVSTLTIQRTQQEDSAVYLCASSLGQEGLSPLHFGNGTRLTVT.

The V and J genes are TRBV4-3 and TRBJ1-2, with D possibly matching TRBD1 (6 bases). V was clipped by 0 bases and J by 7 bases, with 12 bases between them. This CDR3 is built from 14 residues. The germline V gene has CDR1 LGHNA and CDR2 YSLEER. The CDR3 DNA sequence: TGCGCCAGCAGCCAAGACAGGGAGACAGGTGGCTACACCTTC. Protein product: CASSQDRETGGYTF.

The genes are TRBV4-1 and TRBJ2-1; D is possibly TRBD2 (6 bases). The CDR3 is made up of 17 amino acids. Trimming left V 0 bases short and J 7 bases short, with 19 bases between. The germline CDR1 and CDR2 sequences are MGHRA and YSYEKL. The CDR3 is CASSQDMISGARNEQFF. In DNA, the CDR3 is TGCGCCAGCAGCCAAGATATGATTAGCGGAGCTAGGAATGAGCAGTTCTTC.

V gene TRBV5-1 combines with J gene TRBJ2-1; perhaps TRBD2 as D (6 bases). V was cut by 4 bases and J by 4 bases, with 12 bases left in between. CDR3 length equals 14 residues. CDR1 and CDR2 from the germline V gene are SGHRS and YFSETQ. The DNA of the CDR3 is TGCGCCAGCAGCCCGGACCGGGAGTACAATGAGCAGTTCTTC. Its protein is CASSPDREYNEQFF.

The chain employs TRBV29-1 and TRBJ1-2; D call uncertain. CDR1 is SQVTM and CDR2 is ANQGSEA in the germline V gene. The CDR3 consists of 14 residues. The V end was cut by 3 bases, the J end by 8 bases, with 19 bases between. The CDR3 DNA reads as TGCAGCGTTGAGGCTACCGCGGGATCGGAAGGCTACACCTTC. Protein: CSVEATAGSEGYTF.

This sequence joins TRBV18 and TRBJ1-1, with 11 positions matching TRBD1. The J segment lost 4 bases and the V segment lost 3 bases, leaving 4 bases of the junction unmatched. The germline V gene has CDR1 KGHSH and CDR2 LQKENI. The CDR3 covers 15 residues. The CDR3 sequence is CASSPGTGGFTEAFF. For the CDR3, the DNA is TGTGCCAGCTCACCGGGGACAGGGGGTTTCACTGAAGCTTTCTTT.

The rearrangement links TRBV12-3 or TRBV12-4 to TRBJ1-6, with TRBD1 as a possible D gene (5 bases). The CDR3 length is 11 residues. The V end lost 4 bases, the J end lost 11 bases, and 6 bases lay between the germline ends. CDR3 in DNA: TGTGCCAGCAGTTCGGGGGCACCCCTCCACTTT. Its translation is CASSSGAPLHF.

The J gene is TRBJ1-1, the V gene TRBV7-2; no clear D gene. Trimming removed 3 bases at V and 0 bases at J, with 8 bases between. This CDR3 has 14 residues. Looked up from germline, CDR1 is SGHTA and CDR2 is FQGNSA. The CDR3 spells CASSLGSLNTEAFF. The CDR3 DNA reads as TGTGCCAGCAGCTTGGGGAGCTTGAACACTGAAGCTTTCTTT.

V gene TRBV6-5 combines with J gene TRBJ2-7; 7 positions agree with TRBD1. With V trimmed by 0 bases and J by 6 bases, 5 bases remained unmatched. The CDR3 covers 14 residues. The germline CDR1 and CDR2 sequences are MNHEY and SVGAGI. CDR3 bases: TGTGCCAGCAGTTACTCGAGGGGGCAGTCCGAGCAGTACTTC. This gives the protein CASSYSRGQSEQYF.

The chain employs TRBV3-1 (or the pseudogene TRBV3-2) and TRBJ2-7, with 9 bases that match TRBD1. Germline lookup yields CDR1 LGHDT and CDR2 YNNKEL (reference sequence). The junction had 3 bases not matched to a gene; V was cut back by 4 bases and J by 2 bases. There are 14 residues in the CDR3. CDR3 region: CASSPWTGAYEQYF. CDR3 DNA: TGTGCCAGCAGCCCCTGGACAGGGGCCTACGAGCAGTACTTC.

This clone has only one observation. The rearrangement links TRBV2 to TRBJ1-5; no clear D. Germline CDR1 and CDR2: SNHLY and FYNNEI. This CDR3 has 13 amino acids. V lost 3 bases and J 1 base, leaving 4 bases between the germline ends. The CDR3 reads CASSDQSNQPQHF. CDR3 nucleotide sequence: TGTGCCAGCAGTGACCAGAGCAATCAGCCCCAGCATTTT.

The CDR3 sequence is CASSLRQGAGYGYTF. The DNA for the CDR3 is TGTGCCAGCAGTTTGAGACAGGGGGCTGGCTATGGCTACACCTTC. The chain carries TRBV27 and TRBJ1-2; 10 bases line up with TRBD1. The V and J ends lost 3 bases and 4 bases, in that order; junction bases with no gene match: 5. The V gene's germline CDR1 is MNHEY and CDR2 SMNVEV (reference sequence). The CDR3 consists of 15 residues.

This clone was counted only a few times. The chain uses TRBV7-3 and TRBJ2-7; D remains ambiguous. V dropped 2 bases and J dropped 3 bases, with 8 bases sitting between them. Germline V gene sequence: CDR1 SGHTA, CDR2 FQGTGA. The CDR3 length is 13 residues. CDR3 nucleotides: TGTGCCAGCAGCTTAGGCAGGAACTACGAGCAGTACTTC. This gives the protein CASSLGRNYEQYF.

The rearrangement joins TRBV2 to TRBJ2-5; D is perhaps TRBD2 (6 bases). The V end was cut by 7 bases, the J end by 4 bases, with 19 bases between. The CDR3 spans 15 residues. Germline CDR1 SNHLY, CDR2 FYNNEI. The chain's CDR3 is CASTSSRGGIETQYF. CDR3 nucleotide sequence: TGTGCCAGCACATCTAGTAGGGGCGGGATAGAGACCCAGTACTTC. Full variable domain (remainder filled in from reference TRBV2 and TRBJ2-5): EPEVTQTPSHQVTQMGQEVILRCVPISNHLYFYWYRQILGQKVEFLVSFYNNEISEKSEIFDDQFSVERPDGSNFTLKIRSTKLEDSAMYFCASTSSRGGIETQYFGPGTRLLVL.

This clone occurred a few times. V usage is TRBV19 and J usage is TRBJ1-2, with D possibly TRBD1 on 6 matching bases. Germline assignment: CDR1 LNHDA and CDR2 SQIVND (reference sequence). The CDR3 runs to 13 residues. V gave up 8 bases and J gave up 8 bases, with 18 bases separating them. The CDR3 DNA is TGTGCCAGTTCTTTCCCGGTAGGGGGAGGCTACACCTTC. Protein: CASSFPVGGGYTF.

This chain links TRBV7-2 with TRBJ1-4, with 9 bases that match TRBD1. The CDR3 has 13 residues. V shed 5 bases, J shed 7 bases, and the junction held 2 bases outside the gene matches. In germline, CDR1 is SGHTA, CDR2 FQGNSA. Written as DNA, the CDR3 is TGTGCCAGCAGCCTGGACAGGGGTGAAAAACTGTTTTTT. Amino acid sequence: CASSLDRGEKLFF.